This TCR beta chain stems from a study of blood T cell repertoires in COVID-19. For the study at large: Collection of acute and convalescent COVID-19 samples took place in the United States, Italy and Spain. T cells, B-cell-depleted T cells, or PBMCs supplied cDNA or gDNA.

As processed by the authors: Estimation of nucleated cell counts relied on the amplification of reference gene primers. The method was immunoSEQ multiplex PCR; TCRdb's version includes in-frame clones alone and lacks a portion of them. D and trimming come from the DNA, and the V and J calls and clone size come from that table. Of more than 110,000 clones in the sample, around 89% are singletons; the top ten hold roughly 2.9%. Germline trimming cut 0 bases from V and 7 bases from J; bases unmatched to any gene: 9. Looked up from germline, CDR1 is SGHRS and CDR2 is YFSETQ. The CDR3 is made up of 15 amino acids.

Source material: peripheral blood. The rearrangement uses TRBV5-1 and TRBJ1-1, with 7 bases identical to TRBD1. The TCR was taken from a man aged 55 to 70 with active or convalescent COVID-19. The CDR3 loop is CASSLVKGAIVEAFF. The CDR3 DNA follows: TGCGCCAGCAGCTTGGTTAAGGGGGCGATTGTTGAAGCTTTCTTT.